This T cell receptor (beta chain) was observed in a study of HIV-infected children after antiretroviral therapy interruption. Treatment denoted: PENTA 11 planned treatment interruption arm or continuous ART arm. Naive CD4+ CD45RA+ CD45RO- T cells were FACS-sorted from thawed PBMCs. By sample share, this clonotype is medium-sized (0.01 to 0.1%). The TCR library was built from RNA with a 3' RACE protocol and unique molecular identifiers. TCRdb re-derived calls from the 3' RACE reads in MiXCR, one entry per CDR3 protein. Of some 16,000 distinct CDR3 sequences listed, nearly 3.5% are singletons. The sample in question was CD45RA+ CD4+ T cells from PBMCs, obtained from a donor given antiretroviral therapy, either interrupted or continuous. As to subset: naive CD4+ CD45RA+ CD45RO- T cells. The TCR sequence derives from a child aged 2 to 17 with HIV.

The chain's CDR3 is CASTPTNEKLFF. DNA for the CDR3: TGTGCCAGCACCCCAACTAATGAAAAACTGTTTTTT. The genes are TRBV2 and TRBJ1-4; D unclear. Germline-derived CDR1 and CDR2 are SNHLY and FYNNEI. The length of the CDR3 is 12 residues. The V end was cut by 7 bases, the J end by 0 bases, with 3 bases between. The whole variable domain, remainder taken from reference TRBV2 and TRBJ1-4, is EPEVTQTPSHQVTQMGQEVILRCVPISNHLYFYWYRQILGQKVEFLVSFYNNEISEKSEIFDDQFSVERPDGSNFTLKIRSTKLEDSAMYFCASTPTNEKLFFGSGTQLSVL.